This T cell receptor beta chain emerged from a study of T cell responses to AZD1222 COVID-19 vaccine. On the study more broadly: Second-dose intervals of approximately 4 or approximately 12 weeks were pooled.

The table lists this clone with a few counts. Looked up from germline, CDR1 is LGHNT and CDR2 is FRNRAP. The CDR3 covers 16 residues. V dropped 5 bases and J dropped 3 bases, with 17 bases sitting between them. Data came from immunoSEQ multiplex PCR; TCRdb stores just in-frame clones and leaves some out. The repertoire holds over 100,000 clones, with roughly 88% as singletons. The sequenced sample was peripheral blood, obtained on day 0 of AZD1222 vaccination. This chain joins TRBV12-5 and TRBJ1-5; perhaps TRBD1 as D (5 bases). This TCR was recovered from an adult in good health. The CDR3 sequence: CASGPTRQGPNQPQHF. The CDR3, as DNA: TGTGCTAGTGGTCCCACCCGGCAGGGCCCCAATCAGCCCCAGCATTTT.